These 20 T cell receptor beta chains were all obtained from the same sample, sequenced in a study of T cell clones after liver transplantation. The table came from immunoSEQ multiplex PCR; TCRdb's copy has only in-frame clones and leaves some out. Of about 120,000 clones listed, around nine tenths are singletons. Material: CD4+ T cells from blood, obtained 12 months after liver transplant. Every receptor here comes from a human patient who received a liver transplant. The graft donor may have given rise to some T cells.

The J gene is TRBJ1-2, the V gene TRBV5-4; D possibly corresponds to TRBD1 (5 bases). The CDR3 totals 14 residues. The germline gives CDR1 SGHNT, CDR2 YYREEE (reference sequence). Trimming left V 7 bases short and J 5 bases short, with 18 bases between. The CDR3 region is CASRPGGTPYGYTF. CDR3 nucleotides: TGTGCCAGCCGCCCGGGGGGAACCCCATATGGCTACACCTTC.

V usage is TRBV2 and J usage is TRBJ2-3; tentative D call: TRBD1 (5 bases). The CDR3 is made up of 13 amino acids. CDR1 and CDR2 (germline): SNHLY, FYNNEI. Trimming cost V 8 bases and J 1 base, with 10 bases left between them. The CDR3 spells CASLGQGTDTQYF. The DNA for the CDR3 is TGTGCCAGCCTGGGGCAGGGCACAGATACGCAGTATTTT.

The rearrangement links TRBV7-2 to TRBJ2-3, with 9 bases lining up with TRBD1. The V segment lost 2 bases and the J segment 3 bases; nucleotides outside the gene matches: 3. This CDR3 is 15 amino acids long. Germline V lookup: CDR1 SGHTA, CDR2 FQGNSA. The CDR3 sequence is CASSLTGGETDTQYF. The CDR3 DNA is TGTGCCAGCAGCTTAACAGGGGGCGAGACAGATACGCAGTATTTT.

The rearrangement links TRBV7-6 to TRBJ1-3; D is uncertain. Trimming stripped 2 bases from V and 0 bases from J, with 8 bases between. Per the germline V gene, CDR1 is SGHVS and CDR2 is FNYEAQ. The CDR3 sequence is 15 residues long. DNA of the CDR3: TGTGCCAGCAGCTTATTTGCTGACTCTGGAAACACCATATATTTT. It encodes CASSLFADSGNTIYF.

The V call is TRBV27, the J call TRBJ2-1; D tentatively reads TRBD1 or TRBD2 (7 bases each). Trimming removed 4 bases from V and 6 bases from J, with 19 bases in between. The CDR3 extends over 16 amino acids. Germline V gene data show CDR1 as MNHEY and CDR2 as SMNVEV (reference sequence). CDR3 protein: CASSSERGRGLNEQFF. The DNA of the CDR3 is TGTGCCAGCAGTTCGGAGAGAGGGAGGGGGCTCAATGAGCAGTTCTTC.

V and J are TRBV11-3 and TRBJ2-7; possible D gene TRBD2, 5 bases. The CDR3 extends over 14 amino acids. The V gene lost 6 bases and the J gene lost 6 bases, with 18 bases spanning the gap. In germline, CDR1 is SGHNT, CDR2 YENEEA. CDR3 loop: CASSSRPAGGEQYF. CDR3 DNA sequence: TGTGCCAGCAGTTCCCGCCCCGCGGGCGGCGAGCAGTACTTC.

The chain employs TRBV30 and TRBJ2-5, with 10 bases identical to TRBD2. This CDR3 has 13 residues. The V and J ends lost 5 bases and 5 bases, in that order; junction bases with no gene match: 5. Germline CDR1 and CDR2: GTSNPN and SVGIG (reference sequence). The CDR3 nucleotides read TGTGCCTGGGGTTCTAGCGGGAGTGAGACCCAGTACTTC. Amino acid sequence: CAWGSSGSETQYF.

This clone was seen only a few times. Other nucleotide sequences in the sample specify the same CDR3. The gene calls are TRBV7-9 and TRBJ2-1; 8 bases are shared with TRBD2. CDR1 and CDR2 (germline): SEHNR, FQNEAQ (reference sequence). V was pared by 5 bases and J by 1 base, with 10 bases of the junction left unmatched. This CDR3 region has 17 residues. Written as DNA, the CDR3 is TGTGCCAGCAGCCTAGGGAGCGGGAGTGGGTCCTACAATGAGCAGTTCTTC. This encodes CASSLGSGSGSYNEQFF. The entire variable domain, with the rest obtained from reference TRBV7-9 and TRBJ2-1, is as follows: DTGVSQNPRHKITKRGQNVTFRCDPISEHNRLYWYRQTLGQGPEFLTYFQNEAQLEKSRLLSDRFSAERPKGSFSTLEIQRTEQGDSAMYLCASSLGSGSGSYNEQFFGPGTRLTVL.

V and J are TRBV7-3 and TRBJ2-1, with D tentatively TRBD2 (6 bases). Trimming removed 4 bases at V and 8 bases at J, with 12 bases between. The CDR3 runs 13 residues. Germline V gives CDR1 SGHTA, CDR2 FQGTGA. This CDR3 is CASSSGESDEQFF. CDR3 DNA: TGTGCCAGCAGCTCGGGAGAGAGTGATGAGCAGTTCTTC.

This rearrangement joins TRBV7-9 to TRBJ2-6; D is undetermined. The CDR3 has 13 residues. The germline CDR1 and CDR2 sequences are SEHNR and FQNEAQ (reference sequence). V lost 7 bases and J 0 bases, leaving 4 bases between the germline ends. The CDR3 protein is CASTFSGANVLTF. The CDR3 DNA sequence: TGTGCCAGCACCTTCTCTGGGGCCAACGTCCTGACTTTC.

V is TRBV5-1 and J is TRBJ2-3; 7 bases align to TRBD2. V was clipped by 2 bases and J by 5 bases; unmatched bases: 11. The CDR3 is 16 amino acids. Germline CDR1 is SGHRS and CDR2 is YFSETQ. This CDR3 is CASSLAQTGGGDTQYF. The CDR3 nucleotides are TGCGCCAGCAGCTTAGCCCAAACGGGGGGAGGAGATACGCAGTATTTT.

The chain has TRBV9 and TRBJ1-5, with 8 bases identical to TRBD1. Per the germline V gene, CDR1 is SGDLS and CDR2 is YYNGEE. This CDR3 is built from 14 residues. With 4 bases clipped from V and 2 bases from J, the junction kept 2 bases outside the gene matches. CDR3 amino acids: CASSPDRGNQPQHF. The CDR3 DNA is TGTGCCAGCAGCCCGGACAGGGGCAATCAGCCCCAGCATTTT.

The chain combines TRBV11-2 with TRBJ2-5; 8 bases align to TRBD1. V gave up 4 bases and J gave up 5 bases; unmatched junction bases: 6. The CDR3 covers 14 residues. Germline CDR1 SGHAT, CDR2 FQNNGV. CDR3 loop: CASSSWTGTETQYF. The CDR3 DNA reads TGTGCCAGCAGCTCCTGGACAGGGACGGAGACCCAGTACTTC.

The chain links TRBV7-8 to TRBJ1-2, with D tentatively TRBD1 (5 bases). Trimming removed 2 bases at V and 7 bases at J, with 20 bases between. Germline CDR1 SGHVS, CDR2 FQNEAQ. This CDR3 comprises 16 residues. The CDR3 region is CASSLRRQPSDSGYTF. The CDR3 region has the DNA TGTGCCAGCAGCTTAAGGCGTCAGCCTTCCGACAGTGGCTACACCTTC.

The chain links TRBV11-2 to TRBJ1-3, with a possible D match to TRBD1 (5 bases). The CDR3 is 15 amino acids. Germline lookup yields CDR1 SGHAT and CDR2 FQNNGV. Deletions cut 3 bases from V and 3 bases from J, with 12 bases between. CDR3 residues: CASSFSGRVGNTIYF. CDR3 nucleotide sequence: TGTGCCAGCAGCTTTTCGGGCAGGGTTGGAAACACCATATATTTT.

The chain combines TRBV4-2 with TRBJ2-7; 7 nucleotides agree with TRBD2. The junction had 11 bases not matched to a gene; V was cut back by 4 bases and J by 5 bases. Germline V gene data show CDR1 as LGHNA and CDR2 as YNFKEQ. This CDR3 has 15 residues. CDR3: CASSPGEGRLHEQYF. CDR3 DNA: TGTGCCAGCAGCCCCGGGGAGGGACGTCTGCACGAGCAGTACTTC.

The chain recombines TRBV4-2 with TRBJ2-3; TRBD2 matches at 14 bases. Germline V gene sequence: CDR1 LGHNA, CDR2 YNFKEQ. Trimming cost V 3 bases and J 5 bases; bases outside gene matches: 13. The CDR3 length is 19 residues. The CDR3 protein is CASSHSLPMGTSGRDTQYF. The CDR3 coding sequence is TGTGCCAGCAGCCACAGTCTACCGATGGGGACTAGCGGGAGAGATACGCAGTATTTT.

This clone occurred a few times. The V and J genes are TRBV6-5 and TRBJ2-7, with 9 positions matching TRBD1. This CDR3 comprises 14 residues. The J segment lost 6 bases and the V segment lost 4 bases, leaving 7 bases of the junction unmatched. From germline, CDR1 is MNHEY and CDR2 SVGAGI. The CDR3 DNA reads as TGTGCCAGCAGTTCTGGGACAGGGAGACGCGAGCAGTACTTC. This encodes CASSSGTGRREQYF.

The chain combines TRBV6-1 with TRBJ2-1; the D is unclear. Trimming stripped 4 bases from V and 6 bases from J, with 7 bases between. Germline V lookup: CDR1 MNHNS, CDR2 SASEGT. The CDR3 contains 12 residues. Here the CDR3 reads CASSGTSNEQFF. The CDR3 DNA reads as TGTGCCAGCAGTGGGACCAGCAATGAGCAGTTCTTC.

CDR3 region: CATGGGWGRKETQYF. The CDR3 region has the DNA TGTGCCACAGGGGGAGGATGGGGTCGAAAAGAGACCCAGTACTTC. The gene calls are TRBV7-8 and TRBJ2-5; D is possibly TRBD1 (7 bases). CDR1 SGHVS and CDR2 FQNEAQ come from the germline V gene. This CDR3 spans 15 amino acids. The V end lost 10 bases, the J end lost 3 bases, and 21 bases lay between the germline ends.